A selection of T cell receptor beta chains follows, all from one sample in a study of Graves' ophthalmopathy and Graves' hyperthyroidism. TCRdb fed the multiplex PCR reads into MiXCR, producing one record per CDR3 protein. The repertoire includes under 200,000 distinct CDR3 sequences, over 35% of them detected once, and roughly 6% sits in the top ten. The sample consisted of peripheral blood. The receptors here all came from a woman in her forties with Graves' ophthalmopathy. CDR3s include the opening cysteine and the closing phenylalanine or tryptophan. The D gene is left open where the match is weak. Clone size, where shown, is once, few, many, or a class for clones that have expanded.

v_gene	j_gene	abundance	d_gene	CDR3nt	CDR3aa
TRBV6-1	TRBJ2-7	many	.	TGTGCCAGCAGGTGGCAGAGGGACGAAACCTACGAGCAGTACTTC	CASRWQRDETYEQYF
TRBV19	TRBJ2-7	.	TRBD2	TGTGCCAGCGCGAGCGGGAGCTACGAGCAGTACTTC	CASASGSYEQYF
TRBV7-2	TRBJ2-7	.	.	TGTGCCAGCAGCCATCACCCTCGGACGGGGGACTACGAGCAGTACTTC	CASSHHPRTGDYEQYF
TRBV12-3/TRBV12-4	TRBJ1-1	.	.	TGTGCCAGCAGTTCACCCGGGACCAACACTGAAGCTTTCTTT	CASSSPGTNTEAFF
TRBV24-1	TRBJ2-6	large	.	TGTGCCACCAGTGACTCGGGCCGCTTCTCTGGGGCCAACGTCCTGACTTTC	CATSDSGRFSGANVLTF
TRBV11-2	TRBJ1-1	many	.	TGTGCCAGCAGCTTATCCCGGCAGGTAGTTAACACTGAAGCTTTCTTT	CASSLSRQVVNTEAFF
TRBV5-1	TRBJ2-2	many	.	TGCGCCAGCAGCAGATCGGGGGACGGCACCGGGGAGCTGTTTTTT	CASSRSGDGTGELFF
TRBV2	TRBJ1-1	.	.	TGTGCCAGCAGTGAAGCGGGCCGAGGGGCTGAAGCTTTCTTT	CASSEAGRGAEAFF
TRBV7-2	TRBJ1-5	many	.	TGTGCCAGCAGCTTTCTCCTTCATCAGCCCCAGCATTTT	CASSFLLHQPQHF
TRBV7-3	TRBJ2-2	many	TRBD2	TGTGCCAGCAGCTCTACTAGCGGGGGGGACGTCGGGGAGCTGTTTTTT	CASSSTSGGDVGELFF
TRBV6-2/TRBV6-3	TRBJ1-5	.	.	TGTGCCAGCAGTTACGAGACAGACAATCAGCCCCAGCATTTT	CASSYETDNQPQHF
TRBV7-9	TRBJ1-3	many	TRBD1	TGTGCCAGCAGCAAACAGGGGGCTGGAAACACCATATATTTT	CASSKQGAGNTIYF
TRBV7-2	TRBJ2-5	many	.	TGTGCCAGCAGCCCCGTGGGGAGGAGGGAGACCCAGTACTTC	CASSPVGRRETQYF
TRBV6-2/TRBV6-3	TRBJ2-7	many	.	TGTGCCAGTCGACTAGTCTCCTACGAGCAGTACTTC	CASRLVSYEQYF
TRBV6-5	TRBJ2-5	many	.	TGTGCCAGCAGTTACCAGATTAGCGATCAAGAGACCCAGTACTTC	CASSYQISDQETQYF
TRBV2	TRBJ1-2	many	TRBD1	TGTGCCAGCAGTGGATACGGGACAGCCTATGGCTACACCTTC	CASSGYGTAYGYTF
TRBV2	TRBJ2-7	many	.	TGTGCCAGCAGTGAAGGGCCCGGGGGTAAGCAGTACTTC	CASSEGPGGKQYF
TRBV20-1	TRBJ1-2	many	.	TGCAGTGCTAGAGAGTCAGGACGTCAGGGCGGCTACACCTTC	CSARESGRQGGYTF
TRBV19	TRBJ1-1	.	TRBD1	TGTGCCAGTAGTATGTGGGACAGGGGGCTTGGGACTGAAGCTTTCTTT	CASSMWDRGLGTEAFF
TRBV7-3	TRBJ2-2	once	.	TGTGCCAGCAGCTTATCTCTAGGGAACACCGGGGAGCTGCTTTTT	CASSLSLGNTGELLF
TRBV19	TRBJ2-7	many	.	TGTGCCAGTAGTATTCATGTCAGCAGGGTGAGCTCCTACGAGCAGTACTTC	CASSIHVSRVSSYEQYF
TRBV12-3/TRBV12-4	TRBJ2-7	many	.	TGTGCCAGCAGTTTAGAGGTCCAGACCTACGAGCAGTACTTC	CASSLEVQTYEQYF
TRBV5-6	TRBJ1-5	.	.	TGTGCCAGCAGCTTTCGGGGAAGCGGGAGCAATCAGCCCCAGCATTTT	CASSFRGSGSNQPQHF
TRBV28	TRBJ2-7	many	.	TGTGCCAGCAACGCCTCGCCATCCTACGAGCAGTACTTC	CASNASPSYEQYF
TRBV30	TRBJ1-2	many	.	TGTGCCTGGGGGGGACAAACCTATGGCTACACCTTC	CAWGGQTYGYTF
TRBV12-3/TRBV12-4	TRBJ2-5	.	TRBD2	TGTGCCAGCAGTTTACAAGCGGGGGGCCTGGGAGAGACCCAGTACTTC	CASSLQAGGLGETQYF
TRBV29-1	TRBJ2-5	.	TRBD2	TGCAGCGTTGATAAGCGGGATGGGGAGACCCAGTACTTC	CSVDKRDGETQYF
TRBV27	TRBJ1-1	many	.	TGTGCCAGCAGTTTATCGGCAGGGCCTGAAGCTTTCTTT	CASSLSAGPEAFF
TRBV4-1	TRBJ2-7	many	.	TGCGCCAGCAGCCAAACTACAGGGCAAAGCTCCTACGAGCAGTACTTC	CASSQTTGQSSYEQYF
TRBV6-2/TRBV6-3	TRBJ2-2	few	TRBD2	TGTGCCAGCAGTTCCCTAGCGGGAGGAGCCACCGGGGAGCTGTTTTTT	CASSSLAGGATGELFF
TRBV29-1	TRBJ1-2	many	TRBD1	TGCAGCGTTGTGCCCGTACAGGGGAACTATGGCTACACCTTC	CSVVPVQGNYGYTF
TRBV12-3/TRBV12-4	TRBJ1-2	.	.	TGTGCCAGCAGCCCCGGATCAGCGGGCTACACCTTC	CASSPGSAGYTF
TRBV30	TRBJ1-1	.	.	TGTGCCTGGAGTGTAAACCGGTACACTGAAGCTTTCTTT	CAWSVNRYTEAFF
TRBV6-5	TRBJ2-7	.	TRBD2	TGTGCCAGCAGTTCCCGACTAGCGGGAGATCTCCACGAGCAGTACTTC	CASSSRLAGDLHEQYF
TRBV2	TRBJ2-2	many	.	TGTGCCAGCAGTACCCACACCGGGGAGCTGTTTTTT	CASSTHTGELFF
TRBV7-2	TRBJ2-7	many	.	TGTGCCAGCAGCTCTTCAGGGGCCCCCGAGCAGTACTTC	CASSSSGAPEQYF
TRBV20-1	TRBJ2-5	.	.	TGCAGTGCTAGAGGGAGGAAGCGGGTTATTCAAGAGACCCAGTACTTC	CSARGRKRVIQETQYF
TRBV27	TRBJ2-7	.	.	TGTGCCAGCAGCGAGGGAAGCTTTTCCTACGAGCAGTACTTC	CASSEGSFSYEQYF
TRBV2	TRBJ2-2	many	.	TGTGCCAGCAGTGAAATTTACAGCCCCGGGGAGCTGTTTTTT	CASSEIYSPGELFF
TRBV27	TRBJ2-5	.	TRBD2	TGTGCCAGCAGCCCGACACTAGCGGGAGTGGAGACCCAGTACTTC	CASSPTLAGVETQYF
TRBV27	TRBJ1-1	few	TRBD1	TGTGCCAGCAGTCCCTACAGCGGACAGGGGGCTGAAGCTTTCTTT	CASSPYSGQGAEAFF
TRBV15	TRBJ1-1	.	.	TGTGCCACCAGCAGGGCACGGGGGGGCACTGAAGCTTTCTTT	CATSRARGGTEAFF
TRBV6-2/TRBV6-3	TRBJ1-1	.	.	TGTGCCAGCATTCTGGGGGGGAACACTGAAGCTTTCTTT	CASILGGNTEAFF
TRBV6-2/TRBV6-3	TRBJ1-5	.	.	TGTGCCAGCAGTTACGGGACGATTGGGCCCCAGCATTTT	CASSYGTIGPQHF
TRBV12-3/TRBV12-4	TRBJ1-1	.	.	TGTGCCAGCAGACGAGGGGTGGGCACTGAAGCTTTCTTT	CASRRGVGTEAFF
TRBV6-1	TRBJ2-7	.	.	TGTGCCAGCAGTGGAGAGTCCGAGCAGTACTTC	CASSGESEQYF
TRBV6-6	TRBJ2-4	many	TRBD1	TGTGCCAGCAGGCGGACAGGGGACTCAACCAAAAACATTCAGTACTTC	CASRRTGDSTKNIQYF
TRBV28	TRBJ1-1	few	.	TGTGCCAGCACCGTCGACCGATTCGTAGCTTTCTTT	CASTVDRFVAFF
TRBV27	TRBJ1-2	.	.	TGTGCCAGCAGTCTTAAACTAAGAGGGGTTTCTGACTATGGCTACACCTTC	CASSLKLRGVSDYGYTF
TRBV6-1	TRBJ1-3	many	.	TGTGCCAGCAGTGAATCAAGGGCAGGGGTCGGAAACACCATATATTTT	CASSESRAGVGNTIYF
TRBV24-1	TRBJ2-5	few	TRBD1	TGTGCCACCAGTGTCCTTGTGGGACAGGGTGCGGGTTACCAAGAGACCCAGTACTTC	CATSVLVGQGAGYQETQYF
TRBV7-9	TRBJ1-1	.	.	TGTGCCAGCAGCTTAAACGGGGGCCAGGGTGAAGCTTTCTTT	CASSLNGGQGEAFF
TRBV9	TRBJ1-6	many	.	TGTGCCAGCAGCGTAGGTGGCAGCCCGTTCAATTCACCCCTCCACTTT	CASSVGGSPFNSPLHF
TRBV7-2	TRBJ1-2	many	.	TGTGCCAGCAGCCCCCAAATACACTATGGCTACACCTTC	CASSPQIHYGYTF
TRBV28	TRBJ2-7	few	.	TGTGCCACCGGATCCCAGGGGAGGTCCTACGAGCAGTACTTC	CATGSQGRSYEQYF
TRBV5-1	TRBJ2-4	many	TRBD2	TGCGCCAGCAGCTTGGGGGGAGGGCCGGGAGACATTCAGTACTTC	CASSLGGGPGDIQYF
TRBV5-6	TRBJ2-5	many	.	TGTGCCAGCAGCTTATCGCTGAGTGAGGAGACCCAGTACTTC	CASSLSLSEETQYF